The T cell receptor (beta chain) described here comes from a study of shared clonotypes between healthy human individuals. Study outcomes and limitations: Represented genetic and exposure-history diversity was restricted by having few donors. Shared across several donors were approximately 5% of the naive CD4 clonotypes.

Adult Caucasians living in Nashville, Tennessee made up all of the donors. V was shortened by 0 bases and J by 3 bases, with 6 bases between the two germline ends. Germline lookup yields CDR1 SEHNR and CDR2 FQNEAQ (reference sequence). CDR3 size: 13 residues. This clone was seen once. Antigen: not known. Within the sample, other DNA sequences also encode this same CDR3. At the deep level, the assay was run. Here immunoSEQ multiplex PCR was the method, and the copy in TCRdb shows in-frame clones only, minus some. The sample records roughly 700,000 clones, roughly 70% being singletons. This receptor was obtained from a woman between 25 and 40 years old in good health. The J gene is TRBJ2-7, the V gene TRBV7-9; unclear D gene. Sequencing was done on a sample of memory CD4+ T cells sorted from blood. Subset in this sample: CD45RA-negative fraction. The CDR3 loop is CASSLASSYEQYF. Here the CDR3 DNA reads TGTGCCAGCAGCTTAGCTAGCAGCTACGAGCAGTACTTC.